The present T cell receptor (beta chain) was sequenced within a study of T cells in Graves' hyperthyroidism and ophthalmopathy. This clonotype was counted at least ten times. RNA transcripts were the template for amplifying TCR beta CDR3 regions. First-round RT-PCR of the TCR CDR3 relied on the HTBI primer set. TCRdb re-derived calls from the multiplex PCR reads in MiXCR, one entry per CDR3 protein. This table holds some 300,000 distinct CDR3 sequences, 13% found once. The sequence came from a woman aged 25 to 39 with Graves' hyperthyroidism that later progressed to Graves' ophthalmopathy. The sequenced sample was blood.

The CDR3 protein is CASSLGWTGNTEAFF. In nucleotides, the CDR3 is TGCGCCAGCAGCTTGGGGTGGACAGGCAACACTGAAGCTTTCTTT. V gene TRBV5-1 combines with J gene TRBJ1-1; 7 bases are shared with TRBD1. In germline, CDR1 is SGHRS, CDR2 YFSETQ. J gave up 2 bases and V 0 bases, and 4 bases lay outside the gene matches. CDR3 length equals 15 residues.